The clone carrying this T cell receptor beta chain has ten or more counts. TCRdb independently ran MiXCR on the 5' RACE reads; one entry per CDR3 protein. The sample consists of about 920,000 distinct CDR3 sequences, around 12% of them appearing once. The data were taken from a study of identical twins. The germline V gene encodes CDR1 ENHRY and CDR2 SYGVKD. V shed 6 bases and J 2 bases; nucleotides not matched to a gene: 3. This CDR3 comprises 13 residues. These sequences were also reported in another study, on yellow fever vaccine responses in identical twins.

This chain links TRBV10-3 with TRBJ2-5; 7 bases map to TRBD1. The clonotype originates from a woman aged 18-29 years in good health. Sequencing was done on a sample of PBMCs. The CDR3 here is CAISRTGQETQYF. In nucleotides, the CDR3 is TGTGCCATCAGCAGGACAGGTCAAGAGACCCAGTACTTC.